The present T cell receptor beta chain was sequenced within a study of T cells in Graves' hyperthyroidism and ophthalmopathy. Amplified TCR beta CDR3 regions derived from RNA transcripts. During a first-round RT-PCR of the TCR CDR3, the HTBI primer set was used. TCRdb ran MiXCR on the multiplex PCR reads and lists one entry per CDR3 protein. The table shows roughly 640,000 distinct CDR3 sequences, with roughly a sixth occurring only once. This clonotype has ten or more counts. Sequenced sample: blood. This receptor was identified in a woman between 40 and 55 years old with Graves' ophthalmopathy.

This chain's CDR3 is CASSLTLRPDEQYF. In DNA, the CDR3 is TGTGCCAGCAGTTTAACCCTTCGACCGGACGAGCAGTACTTC. This chain joins TRBV12-3 or TRBV12-4 and TRBJ2-7; the D is unclear. CDR3 size: 14 residues. V was trimmed by 2 bases and J by 5 bases, leaving 13 bases between them.